Sequencing of this T cell receptor beta chain was carried out in a study of shared clonotypes between healthy human individuals. Concerning this clone: The antigen is not known.

Genomic DNA belonging to each subset was distributed in equal measure over several immunoSEQ plates. Using immunoSEQ multiplex PCR, the repertoire was profiled, and TCRdb retains in-frame clones only, with some absent. The sample contains some 2,100,000 clones, about 94% of which appear only once. The CDR3 length is 13 residues. Germline V CDR1 and CDR2: SGHNT, YENEEA. The V and J ends lost 3 bases and 7 bases respectively, with 13 bases between them. Study findings and constraints: Approximately 5% was the fraction of naive CD4 clonotypes found shared across a few donors. Naive subsets generally had larger estimated richness than memory subsets.

CD4+ cells were split into CD45RA+ naive and CD45RA-negative memory subsets. The J gene is TRBJ2-7, the V gene TRBV11-3; unclear D gene. The receptor's source is a man aged 18-30 years in good health. The source material was naive CD4+ T cells sorted from blood. Regarding subset: CD45RA+ positively selected. The CDR3 loop is CASSFSRSAEQYF. CDR3 in DNA: TGTGCCAGCAGCTTCAGCAGATCAGCGGAGCAGTACTTC.